These 26 T cell receptor beta chains came from one sample sequenced in a study of shared clonotypes between healthy human individuals. CD45RO-negative, CCR7-positively selected cells formed the naive CD8 fraction, excluding terminally differentiated effector memory CD45RA+ cells. Measured with immunoSEQ multiplex PCR; TCRdb has only the in-frame clones, and not every one. The sample contains some 2,100,000 clones, more than 85% of which appear only once. Material for sequencing was naive CD8+ T cells from PBMCs. The source of these receptors is a man aged 18 to 29 in good health. Some clones in this sample may be carry-over from other donors' samples.

The gene calls are TRBV7-2 and TRBJ2-7, with D perhaps matching TRBD2 (6 bases). The V gene lost 3 bases and the J gene lost 2 bases, with 14 bases spanning the gap. CDR3 length: 15 amino acids. Per germline, CDR1 SGHTA and CDR2 FQGNSA. The CDR3 region is CASSLVGGTPYEQYF. The CDR3 nucleotides read TGTGCCAGCAGCTTGGTTGGAGGGACCCCCTACGAGCAGTACTTC.

The V and J genes are TRBV27 and TRBJ2-3; the D call may be TRBD1 or TRBD2 (5 bases each). CDR1 is MNHEY and CDR2 is SMNVEV in the germline V gene (reference sequence). V was clipped by 5 bases and J by 0 bases, with 15 bases between them. The CDR3 runs to 16 residues. The CDR3 nucleotides are TGTGCCAGCAGTATGGGGGTAGCAGGGAGCACAGATACGCAGTATTTT. This gives the protein CASSMGVAGSTDTQYF.

The chain is built from TRBV29-1 and TRBJ2-7; 7 bases align to TRBD2. The CDR3 consists of 12 residues. Germline V CDR1 and CDR2: SQVTM, ANQGSEA. With 4 bases clipped from V and 3 bases from J, the junction kept 3 bases outside the gene matches. The CDR3 spells CSVAASGYEQYF. In nucleotides, the CDR3 is TGCAGCGTTGCGGCTAGCGGCTACGAGCAGTACTTC.

This clone was counted once. The chain joins TRBV19 to TRBJ2-1, with D perhaps given as TRBD1 or TRBD2 (5 bases each). Per the germline V gene, CDR1 is LNHDA and CDR2 is SQIVND (reference sequence). Trimming pared 4 bases from V and 8 bases from J, leaving 18 bases between. There are 15 residues in the CDR3. The CDR3 loop is CASSTRDPSLDEQFF. CDR3 DNA: TGTGCCAGTAGTACCCGGGACCCGAGCCTCGATGAGCAGTTCTTC.

V usage is TRBV28 and J usage is TRBJ2-7; D call uncertain. Germline V gene data show CDR1 as MDHEN and CDR2 as SYDVKM. The length of the CDR3 is 14 residues. V was shortened by 5 bases and J by 2 bases, with 13 bases between the two germline ends. CDR3 region: CASSQTGRPYEQYF. CDR3 DNA sequence: TGTGCCAGCAGTCAGACCGGAAGGCCCTACGAGCAGTACTTC.

This clone was detected once. The chain employs TRBV5-1 and TRBJ2-7, with 11 bases aligning to TRBD1. CDR3 size: 13 residues. Germline V gives CDR1 SGHRS, CDR2 YFSETQ. V gave up 3 bases and J gave up 6 bases; unmatched junction bases: 2. The CDR3 sequence: CASSWGTGGEQYF. The DNA for the CDR3 is TGCGCCAGCAGCTGGGGGACAGGGGGCGAGCAGTACTTC.

The V and J genes are TRBV5-4 and TRBJ2-7, with a tentative D call TRBD1 (6 bases). The CDR3 runs 14 residues. Germline CDR1 reads SGHNT; CDR2 reads YYREEE (reference sequence). Trimming stripped 4 bases from V and 2 bases from J, with 13 bases between. CDR3 sequence reads: CASSLRDIAYEQYF. The DNA of the CDR3 is TGTGCCAGCAGCCTAAGGGACATTGCCTACGAGCAGTACTTC.

V and J are TRBV9 and TRBJ2-7; D is possibly TRBD2 (6 bases). The CDR3 loop spans 14 amino acids. The germline CDR1 and CDR2 sequences are SGDLS and YYNGEE. V shed 4 bases and J shed 5 bases, with 16 bases lying between them. The CDR3 DNA reads TGTGCCAGCAGCCCTCAGGGAGGAGGTGACGAGCAGTACTTC. Its protein product is CASSPQGGGDEQYF.

The chain recombines TRBV4-1 with TRBJ2-2; D may be TRBD2 (5 bases). The CDR3 runs to 13 residues. Germline V lookup: CDR1 MGHRA, CDR2 YSYEKL. The V end lost 8 bases, the J end lost 4 bases, and 11 bases lay between the germline ends. CDR3 protein: CASGGLITGELFF. The CDR3 DNA reads TGCGCCAGCGGCGGACTGATCACCGGGGAGCTGTTTTTT.

The chain links TRBV28 to TRBJ2-7; perhaps TRBD1 as D (5 bases). V was pared by 5 bases and J by 3 bases, with 11 bases between. The CDR3 sequence is 13 residues long. Germline CDR1 is MDHEN and CDR2 is SYDVKM. The DNA for the CDR3 is TGTGCCAGCAGTCCCCTGGGGCGCTACGAGCAGTACTTC. This gives the protein CASSPLGRYEQYF.

With regard to this clone: Other DNA sequences of this sample code for an identical CDR3. The chain joins TRBV28 to TRBJ2-7; no clear D. Per germline, CDR1 MDHEN and CDR2 SYDVKM. V lost 3 bases and J 0 bases, leaving 9 bases between the germline ends. CDR3 size: 14 residues. DNA of the CDR3: TGTGCCAGCAGTTTGGCCGAAAGCTCCTACGAGCAGTACTTC. Its translation is CASSLAESSYEQYF. Combining the CDR3 with reference TRBV28 and TRBJ2-7 gives the whole variable domain DVKVTQSSRYLVKRTGEKVFLECVQDMDHENMFWYRQDPGLGLRLIYFSYDVKMKEKGDIPEGYSVSREKKERFSLILESASTNQTSMYLCASSLAESSYEQYFGPGTRLTVT.

This chain connects TRBV5-1 to TRBJ1-2, with 8 bases fitting TRBD1. The germline CDR1 and CDR2 sequences are SGHRS and YFSETQ. V shed 4 bases, J shed 2 bases, and the junction held 7 bases outside the gene matches. CDR3 size: 15 residues. CDR3 DNA: TGCGCCAGCAGCGCTCGGCCAGGGGGCAACTATGGCTACACCTTC. It translates to CASSARPGGNYGYTF. Supplemented by reference TRBV5-1 and TRBJ1-2, the full variable domain reads KAGVTQTPRYLIKTRGQQVTLSCSPISGHRSVSWYQQTPGQGLQFLFEYFSETQRNKGNFPGRFSGRQFSNSRSEMNVSTLELGDSALYLCASSARPGGNYGYTFGSGTRLTVV.

A note on this clone: This CDR3 is also generated by other DNA sequences in the sample. The chain combines TRBV27 with TRBJ1-2; the D gene is possibly TRBD1 (6 bases). The CDR3 sequence is 14 residues long. The germline V gene has CDR1 MNHEY and CDR2 SMNVEV (reference sequence). The V end lost 3 bases, the J end lost 2 bases, and 10 bases lay between the germline ends. In DNA, the CDR3 is TGTGCCAGCAGTTTTGGGGGCAGCAACTATGGCTACACCTTC. It is translated as CASSFGGSNYGYTF.

This clone was seen only a few times. The rearrangement uses TRBV7-3 and TRBJ1-1; no definite D call. V was cut by 5 bases and J by 6 bases, with 13 bases left in between. The CDR3 has 13 amino acids. The germline CDR1 and CDR2 sequences are SGHTA and FQGTGA. For the CDR3, the DNA is TGTGCCAGCAGCCACGGCGAGGGCTCTGAAGCTTTCTTT. Translated: CASSHGEGSEAFF.

The rearrangement joins TRBV9 to TRBJ1-1; a possible D gene is TRBD1 (5 bases). Germline V gene data show CDR1 as SGDLS and CDR2 as YYNGEE. V was pared by 4 bases and J by 4 bases, with 23 bases between. The CDR3 sequence is 17 residues long. This chain's CDR3 is CASSPKWQGGRGTEAFF. The CDR3 region has the DNA TGTGCCAGCAGCCCCAAATGGCAGGGCGGTAGGGGCACTGAAGCTTTCTTT.

This clone was recorded once. V usage is TRBV5-1 and J usage is TRBJ2-1, with D unclear. Deletions cut 3 bases from V and 4 bases from J, with 17 bases between. Per germline, CDR1 SGHRS and CDR2 YFSETQ. CDR3 length: 16 residues. The CDR3 DNA follows: TGCGCCAGCAGCTCGATACATTACCAGAGGTACAATGAGCAGTTCTTC. Amino acids: CASSSIHYQRYNEQFF. Full variable domain (outside the CDR3, taken from reference TRBV5-1 and TRBJ2-1): KAGVTQTPRYLIKTRGQQVTLSCSPISGHRSVSWYQQTPGQGLQFLFEYFSETQRNKGNFPGRFSGRQFSNSRSEMNVSTLELGDSALYLCASSSIHYQRYNEQFFGPGTRLTVL.

This sequence joins TRBV6-6 and TRBJ2-7; 13 nucleotides line up with TRBD2. The CDR3 has 16 residues. Germline V CDR1 and CDR2: MNHNY, SVGAGI (reference sequence). Trimming at V came to 2 bases and at J to 3 bases, leaving 4 bases not matched to a gene. The CDR3 here is CASSYGLAGDNYEQYF. CDR3 bases: TGTGCCAGCAGTTACGGACTAGCGGGAGACAACTACGAGCAGTACTTC.

Regarding this clone: The same CDR3 also results from other DNA sequences found in this sample. The genes are TRBV9 and TRBJ2-7; TRBD2 agrees at 7 bases. CDR1 and CDR2 (germline): SGDLS, YYNGEE. There are 13 residues in the CDR3. The V gene end was trimmed by 0 bases and the J gene end by 3 bases; junction bases not matched to a gene: 0. The CDR3 loop reads CASSVGGSYEQYF. DNA of the CDR3: TGTGCCAGCAGCGTAGGCGGGAGCTACGAGCAGTACTTC.

This rearrangement joins TRBV7-9 to TRBJ2-5; D unclear. There are 13 residues in the CDR3. The ends were cut back, 5 bases at V and 4 bases at J, with 11 bases in the middle. From germline, CDR1 is SEHNR and CDR2 FQNEAQ (reference sequence). The chain's CDR3 is CASSPLLRETQYF. The CDR3 DNA reads TGTGCCAGCAGCCCACTCTTACGAGAGACCCAGTACTTC. The complete variable domain, with remaining parts taken from reference TRBV7-9 and TRBJ2-5, reads DTGVSQNPRHKITKRGQNVTFRCDPISEHNRLYWYRQTLGQGPEFLTYFQNEAQLEKSRLLSDRFSAERPKGSFSTLEIQRTEQGDSAMYLCASSPLLRETQYFGPGTRLLVL.

This clone has only one observation. The chain joins TRBV6-1 to TRBJ1-5; 7 positions agree with TRBD1. The ends lost 6 bases at V and 3 bases at J; junction bases unmatched: 8. In germline, CDR1 is MNHNS, CDR2 SASEGT. This CDR3 region has 15 residues. The CDR3 nucleotides read TGTGCCAGCAGAGCCGGGACAGACTACAATCAGCCCCAGCATTTT. Its translation is CASRAGTDYNQPQHF.

The chain employs TRBV6-5 and TRBJ2-5, with D maybe TRBD1 (6 bases). The CDR3 runs to 14 residues. With 0 bases removed from V and 5 bases from J, the gap between germline ends came to 10 bases. The germline V gene encodes CDR1 MNHEY and CDR2 SVGAGI. CDR3 nucleotide sequence: TGTGCCAGCAGTTACTCCGGGACATTGGAGACCCAGTACTTC. It encodes CASSYSGTLETQYF.

Regarding this clone: At the DNA level, this CDR3 is encoded by other sequences in the same sample as well. This rearrangement joins TRBV7-9 to TRBJ2-3; D unclear. Deletions cut 6 bases from V and 3 bases from J, with 7 bases between. The CDR3 contains 12 residues. Per the germline V gene, CDR1 is SEHNR and CDR2 is FQNEAQ (reference sequence). CDR3 in amino acids: CASRPSTDTQYF. CDR3 in DNA: TGTGCCAGCAGGCCCAGTACAGATACGCAGTATTTT.

Details on this clone: Other DNA sequences of this sample code for an identical CDR3. This sequence joins TRBV9 and TRBJ2-7, with a weak D call TRBD2 (6 bases). CDR3 size: 12 residues. Germline V gene data show CDR1 as SGDLS and CDR2 as YYNGEE. V lost 3 bases and J lost 3, with 7 bases in between. The CDR3 here is CASSGRDYEQYF. In DNA, the CDR3 is TGTGCCAGCAGCGGGAGGGACTACGAGCAGTACTTC.

The chain employs TRBV11-2 and TRBJ2-1; 14 nucleotides align to TRBD2. The CDR3 extends over 16 amino acids. Trimming removed 5 bases from V and 6 bases from J; junction bases left unmatched: 6. From germline, CDR1 is SGHAT and CDR2 FQNNGV. DNA of the CDR3: TGTGCCAGCAGCCTCCGGACTAGCGGGAGGCTCAATGAGCAGTTCTTC. This sequence encodes CASSLRTSGRLNEQFF.

The chain joins TRBV28 to TRBJ2-7; D is unresolved. The CDR3 runs 12 residues. The germline V gene encodes CDR1 MDHEN and CDR2 SYDVKM. Deletions cut 3 bases from V and 5 bases from J, with 8 bases between. The CDR3 region has the DNA TGTGCCAGCAGTTTTAGTAGCAACGAGCAGTACTTC. Amino acid sequence: CASSFSSNEQYF.

The CDR3 DNA sequence: TGTGCCAGCAGTAGGCAGGGACCGAACACCGGGGAGCTGTTTTTT. Amino acids: CASSRQGPNTGELFF. The V call is TRBV25-1, the J call TRBJ2-2; TRBD1 or TRBD2 may be the D gene (5 bases each). The length of the CDR3 is 15 residues. The V gene lost 5 bases and the J gene lost 0 bases, with 10 bases spanning the gap. CDR1 MGHDK and CDR2 SYGVNS come from the germline V gene.